Listed below are T cell receptor beta chains from one sample, sequenced in a study of blood T cell repertoires in COVID-19. The data were produced by immunoSEQ multiplex PCR, yet TCRdb's version contains in-frame clones alone and is incomplete. Of under 200,000 clones in the sample, more than 70% were seen once. Source material: PBMCs or T cells enriched from blood (not recorded which). These receptors were obtained from a man aged 35 to 55 with acute COVID-19. Both conserved end residues are part of each CDR3. A D gene is named only where the DNA matches it firmly. Only some rows state a clone size, as once, few, many or a class for expanded clones.

abundance | j_gene | d_gene | v_gene | CDR3nt | CDR3aa
- | TRBJ1-5 | TRBD1 | TRBV19 | TGTGCCAGTAACCCGGGACAGGGGAGCTTGGTGCAGCCCCAGCATTTT | CASNPGQGSLVQPQHF
once | TRBJ1-4 | TRBD1 | TRBV5-1 | TGCGCCAGCAGCCGCTCTACAGGGGCGGCTAATGAAAAACTGTTTTTT | CASSRSTGAANEKLFF
- | TRBJ2-7 | TRBD1 | TRBV5-1 | TGCGCCAGCAGCAGGGGACAGATGAGTTTAGAGCAGTACTTC | CASSRGQMSLEQYF
- | TRBJ2-4 | TRBD2 | TRBV12-3/TRBV12-4 | TGTGCCAGCAGTTTAGAGGGGAGGGTCATTCAGTACTTC | CASSLEGRVIQYF
- | TRBJ2-1 | - | TRBV4-1 | TGCGCCAGCAGCCCCAGCGGCACCTACAATGAGCAGTTCTTC | CASSPSGTYNEQFF
- | TRBJ2-3 | TRBD1 | TRBV19 | TGTGCCAGTAGGCCGACAGGGGTCGGTCCAGATACGCAGTATTTT | CASRPTGVGPDTQYF
few | TRBJ2-1 | - | TRBV7-3 | TGTGCCAGCAGCTTACAGGGGACAACCTACAATGAGCAGTTCTTC | CASSLQGTTYNEQFF
- | TRBJ2-3 | - | TRBV27 | TGTGCCAGCAGTTTTTGGGCAGAACGCACAGATACGCAGTATTTT | CASSFWAERTDTQYF
- | TRBJ1-2 | - | TRBV7-9 | TGTGCCAGCAGCTTATTTCCTTCCTCGGGAGGCTACACCTTC | CASSLFPSSGGYTF
few | TRBJ2-3 | - | TRBV7-3 | TGTGCCAGCAGCTTAGATGGCGACCTGCGGGATACGCAGTATTTT | CASSLDGDLRDTQYF
- | TRBJ1-1 | - | TRBV30 | TGTGCCTGGAGTGGGAGAGGGAGGGAGAACACTGAAGCTTTCTTT | CAWSGRGRENTEAFF
- | TRBJ2-3 | - | TRBV10-3 | TGTGCCATCAGTGATGTTAGGGGCGGGGACCTCAGCACAGATACGCAGTATTTT | CAISDVRGGDLSTDTQYF
- | TRBJ2-2 | TRBD1 | TRBV28 | TGTGCCAGCGGACGGACAGGGTACACCGGGGAGCTGTTTTTT | CASGRTGYTGELFF
- | TRBJ2-7 | - | TRBV7-9 | TGTGCCAGCACCCCGTCAGGGGCCGAGCAGTACTTC | CASTPSGAEQYF
- | TRBJ2-2 | - | TRBV9 | TGTGCCAGCACCGGCGGGGTTACCGGGGAGCTGTTTTTT | CASTGGVTGELFF
- | TRBJ2-7 | - | TRBV5-1 | TGCGCCAGCAGCTTGGGCGGCGAGCAGTACTTC | CASSLGGEQYF
- | TRBJ1-6 | - | TRBV12-3/TRBV12-4 | TGTGCCAGCAGTTGGCCCGGACAGCTCCTCCACTTT | CASSWPGQLLHF
- | TRBJ2-7 | - | TRBV6-6 | TGTGCCAGCAGATCACCGGGAACCTACTACGAGCAGTACTTC | CASRSPGTYYEQYF
- | TRBJ2-7 | TRBD2 | TRBV27 | TGTGCCAGCAGGAGGGACAGTTGGACTAGCGGGAACTCCTACGAGCAGTACTTC | CASRRDSWTSGNSYEQYF
- | TRBJ2-3 | - | TRBV7-3 | TGTGCCAGCAGCTTACAGGGCAGCACAGATACGCAGTATTTT | CASSLQGSTDTQYF
- | TRBJ2-2 | TRBD2 | TRBV4-2 | TGTGCCAGCAGCCAAGATTGGACTAGCGGGAGGGGGGAGCTGTTTTTT | CASSQDWTSGRGELFF
- | TRBJ2-1 | - | TRBV7-2 | TGTGCCAGCAATCCCTACAGGACCTACAATGAGCAGTTCTTC | CASNPYRTYNEQFF
- | TRBJ1-1 | - | TRBV9 | TGTGCCAGCAGCTCCAGGGTGAACACTGAAGCTTTCTTT | CASSSRVNTEAFF
- | TRBJ2-1 | TRBD2 | TRBV27 | TGTGCCAGCAGGCTGAGCGGGAGTACCTACAATGAGCAGTTCTTC | CASRLSGSTYNEQFF
- | TRBJ2-5 | - | TRBV9 | TGTGCCAGCAGCGCCGCAGGGGAAATCCAAGAGACCCAGTACTTC | CASSAAGEIQETQYF
- | TRBJ2-5 | TRBD1 | TRBV10-1 | TGCGCCAGCAGTGGAGGGACAGATCAAGAGACCCAGTACTTC | CASSGGTDQETQYF
- | TRBJ1-5 | - | TRBV13 | TGTGCCAGCAGCCAGGGACTTAGGAATCAGCCCCAGCATTTT | CASSQGLRNQPQHF
- | TRBJ1-2 | - | TRBV10-3 | TGTGCCACCAGTCCGGGACTTGGGGGGGGCTACACCTTC | CATSPGLGGGYTF
- | TRBJ2-5 | TRBD2 | TRBV7-3 | TGTGCCAGCAGCCCCGGCGCCTCGGGAGGGAGGGAGACCCAGTACTTC | CASSPGASGGRETQYF
- | TRBJ1-1 | - | TRBV14 | TGTGCCAGCAGCCAAGGACTAGTAACCGAAGCTTTCTTT | CASSQGLVTEAFF
- | TRBJ1-1 | - | TRBV19 | TGTGCCAGTAGTACCAACAGGGACACTGAAGCTTTCTTT | CASSTNRDTEAFF
few | TRBJ2-2 | TRBD2 | TRBV11-3 | TGTGCCAGCAGCTTTGGGCTAGCGGGACGGACCGGGGAGCTGTTTTTT | CASSFGLAGRTGELFF
- | TRBJ2-1 | - | TRBV7-9 | TGTGCCAGCAGCTCCGAAATCGGAGGGCCCTCCTACAATGAGCAGTTCTTC | CASSSEIGGPSYNEQFF
- | TRBJ2-1 | TRBD1 | TRBV7-9 | TGTGCCAGCAGCTTCAGTCGCGGACAGGGACGCAATGAGCAGTTCTTC | CASSFSRGQGRNEQFF
- | TRBJ2-7 | - | TRBV3-1/TRBV3-2 | TGTGCCAGCAGCCAAGTATCGGGCAGGGGATACGAGCAGTACTTC | CASSQVSGRGYEQYF
- | TRBJ2-7 | TRBD2 | TRBV4-2 | TGTGCCAGCAGCCAAATGGGACTAGCGGCCTACGAGCAGTACTTC | CASSQMGLAAYEQYF
- | TRBJ1-3 | - | TRBV4-1 | TGCGCCAGCAGCCATATAACAGGGACTGGAAACACCATATATTTT | CASSHITGTGNTIYF
- | TRBJ1-5 | - | TRBV23-1 | TGCGCCAGCAGTCAATCGGGCCCAGGGGATCAGCCCCAGCATTTT | CASSQSGPGDQPQHF
few | TRBJ2-1 | - | TRBV6-4 | TGTGCCAGCAGTACGGAGGCTTCCTACAATGAGCAGTTCTTC | CASSTEASYNEQFF
- | TRBJ1-6 | - | TRBV5-1 | TGCGCCAGCAGCTTGGTTTTCGGAGGGGTTGAGGGTTCACCCCTCCACTTT | CASSLVFGGVEGSPLHF
few | TRBJ1-5 | - | TRBV28 | TGTGCCAGCAACTGGGCAAATAGCAATCAGCCCCAGCATTTT | CASNWANSNQPQHF
few | TRBJ1-2 | - | TRBV27 | TGTGCCAGCAGAGACCTCGGGACAATGGGCTACACCTTC | CASRDLGTMGYTF
- | TRBJ1-2 | - | TRBV27 | TGTGCCAGCAGTTTATACACACCAGGGGCATCCCTCTCCTATGGCTACACCTTC | CASSLYTPGASLSYGYTF
- | TRBJ1-6 | - | TRBV3-1/TRBV3-2 | TGTGCCAGCAGCCAAGATCCGGGTATCAATTCACCCCTCCACTTT | CASSQDPGINSPLHF
- | TRBJ2-7 | - | TRBV2 | TGTGCCAGCAGTGCGTCGTCCTACGAGCAGTACTTC | CASSASSYEQYF